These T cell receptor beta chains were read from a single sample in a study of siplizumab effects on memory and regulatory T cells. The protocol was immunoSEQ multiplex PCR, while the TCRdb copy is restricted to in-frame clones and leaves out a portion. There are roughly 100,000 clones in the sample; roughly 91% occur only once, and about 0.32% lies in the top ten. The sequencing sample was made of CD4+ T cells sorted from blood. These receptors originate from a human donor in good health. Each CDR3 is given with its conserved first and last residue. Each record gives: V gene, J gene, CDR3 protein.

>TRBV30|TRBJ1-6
CAWSPATRSPLHF
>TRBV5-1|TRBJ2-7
CASSEGTSGIEEQYF
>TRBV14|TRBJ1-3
CASSPLGPGNTIYF
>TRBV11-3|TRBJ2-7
CASSSRQGSREQYF
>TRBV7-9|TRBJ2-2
CASSLQGAGTGELFF
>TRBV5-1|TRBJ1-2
CASSLGTALYGYTF
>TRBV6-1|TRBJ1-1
CASSTRQVATEAFF
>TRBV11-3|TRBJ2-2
CASSLGAGSGLITGELFF
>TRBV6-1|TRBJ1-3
CASSNPGNTIYF
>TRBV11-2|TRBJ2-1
CASSLGGLAGYNEQFF
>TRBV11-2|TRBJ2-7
CASSAGTSGAYEQYF
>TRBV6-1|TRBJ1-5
CASFKRKGDQPQHF
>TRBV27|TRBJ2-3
CASSPGRGSLSDTQYF
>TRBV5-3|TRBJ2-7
CARSLVGTSGTDEQYF
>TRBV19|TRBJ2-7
CASSIGRSYEQYF
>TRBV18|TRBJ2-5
CASSYGFRETQYF
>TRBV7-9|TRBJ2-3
CASSPPGAADTQYF
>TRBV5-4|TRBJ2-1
CASSPGNEQFF
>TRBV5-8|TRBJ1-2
CASSLGAGRGYGYTF
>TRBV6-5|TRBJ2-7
CASSSPGTRGPEQYF
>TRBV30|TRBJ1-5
CACSPGANQPQHF
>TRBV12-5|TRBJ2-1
CASGLVLRREFSEQFF
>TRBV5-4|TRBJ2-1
CASSAGQGYNEQFF
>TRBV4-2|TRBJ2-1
CASSQEGGSSDEQFF
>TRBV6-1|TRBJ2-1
CASSAPSGGVNEQFF
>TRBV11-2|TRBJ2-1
CASSPGSGSYNEQFF
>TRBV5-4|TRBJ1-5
CASSTQGHSNQPQHF
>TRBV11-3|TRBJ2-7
CASSLDLAGGDEQYF
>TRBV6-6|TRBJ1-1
CASSRTGSERNTEAFF
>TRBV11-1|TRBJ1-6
CASRQSTTGKNNSPLHF
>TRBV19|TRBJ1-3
CASSISTGPSGNTIYF
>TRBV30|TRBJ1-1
CAWAGYEGYTEAFF
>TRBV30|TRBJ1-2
CAWSVGGGNYGYTF
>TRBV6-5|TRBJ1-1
CASSYSRGLNTEAFF
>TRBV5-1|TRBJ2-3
CASSLAADTQYF
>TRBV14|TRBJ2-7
CASSQDPALQYF
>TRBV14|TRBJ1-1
CASSQDRQTEAFF
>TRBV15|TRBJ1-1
CATSRDWGGTEAFF
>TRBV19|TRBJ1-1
CASSTGRGNTEAFF
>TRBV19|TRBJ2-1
CASSIESRDYYNEQFF
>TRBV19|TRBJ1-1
CATTGGVTEAFF
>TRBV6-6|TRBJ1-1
CASSPGTGNTEAFF
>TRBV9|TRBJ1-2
CASSGSHTYGYTF
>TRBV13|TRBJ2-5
CASSLNQETQYF
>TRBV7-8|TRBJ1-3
CASRQGAGTIYF
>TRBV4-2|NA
CASSPGIIPYEQYF
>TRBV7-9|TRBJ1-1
CASAGAGWNTEAFF
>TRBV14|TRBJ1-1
CASSQDRGATTEAFF
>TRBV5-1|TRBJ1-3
CASSLPRLSGNTIYF
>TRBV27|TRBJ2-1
CASSFPGLAGRGEQFF
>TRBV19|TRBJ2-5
CASSIEAGTGRETQYF
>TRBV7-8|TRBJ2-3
CASSITSGTDTQYF
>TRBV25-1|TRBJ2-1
CASSDSTVGSNEQFF
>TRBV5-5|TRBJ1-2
CASSLDFYGYTF
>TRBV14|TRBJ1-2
CASSPGTNYGYTF
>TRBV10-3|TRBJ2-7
CATGGGAAYEQYF
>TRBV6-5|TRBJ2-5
CASSYSLVTRETQYF
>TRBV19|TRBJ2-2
CATLPQGAGTGELFF
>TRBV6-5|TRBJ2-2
CASSSYGSRTGELFF
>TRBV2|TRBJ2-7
CASRHPAGANSYEQYF